The 9 T cell receptor beta chains below come from one sample, sequenced in a study of CD8+ T cells in alopecia areata (dated by TCRdb to 2016 to 2018). The method was the immunoSEQ multiplex PCR assay. RNA was extracted from all samples and reverse transcribed into cDNA as template for TCR sequencing. TCRdb provides this immuneACCESS table in a form limited to in-frame rearrangements. Some clones are lacking; in checked studies, under half of them reflect an unresolved V gene, and why the rest are absent is not known. Here the sample has 50,000 to 80,000 clones; 40% to 50% occur a single time. Jointly, the top ten make up approximately 50% of the sample. Sequenced material: NKG2D-low CD8+ T cells sorted from blood. This specimen's cell subset or site label, interpreted: sorted CD8+ NKG2D-low blood T cells. These receptors originate from a human donor with alopecia areata.

The rearrangement joins TRBV2 to TRBJ1-2; weak D call: TRBD1 (5 bases). Trimming took off 8 bases at V and 4 bases at J, with 11 bases between the two ends. This CDR3 is built from 12 residues. The germline V gene has CDR1 SNHLY and CDR2 FYNNEI. This chain's CDR3 is CASPAGVYGYTF. The CDR3 DNA reads as TGTGCCAGCCCTGCGGGGGTCTATGGCTACACCTTC.

This sequence joins TRBV7-9 and TRBJ2-7; 9 nucleotides match TRBD1. The germline CDR1 and CDR2 sequences are SEHNR and FQNEAQ (reference sequence). V trimming: 0 bases; J trimming: 4 bases; junction bases outside the gene matches: 10. The CDR3 length is 17 residues. CDR3 coding DNA: TGTGCCAGCAGCTTAGCGGGAGGACAGGGGAGAGTATACGAGCAGTACTTC. Protein: CASSLAGGQGRVYEQYF. The whole variable domain, filled in from reference TRBV7-9 and TRBJ2-7, reads DTGVSQNPRHKITKRGQNVTFRCDPISEHNRLYWYRQTLGQGPEFLTYFQNEAQLEKSRLLSDRFSAERPKGSFSTLEIQRTEQGDSAMYLCASSLAGGQGRVYEQYFGPGTRLTVT.

This chain links TRBV4-1 with TRBJ2-1; D might be TRBD2 (6 bases). The CDR3 consists of 15 residues. The V and J ends lost 4 bases and 3 bases respectively, with 13 bases between them. In germline, CDR1 is MGHRA, CDR2 YSYEKL. This CDR3 reads CASSLPGTVYNEQFF. The CDR3 DNA reads as TGCGCCAGCAGCCTTCCTGGGACTGTCTACAATGAGCAGTTCTTC.

V gene TRBV27 combines with J gene TRBJ2-1; 9 bases are shared with TRBD2. V lost 7 bases and J lost 3; bases outside the gene matches: 13. This CDR3 has 17 amino acids. Germline loops: CDR1 MNHEY, CDR2 SMNVEV (reference sequence). The CDR3 loop is CASTSYPLSGGYNEQFF. The DNA for the CDR3 is TGTGCCAGCACCTCGTACCCCCTTAGCGGGGGCTACAATGAGCAGTTCTTC.

V gene TRBV27 combines with J gene TRBJ2-7; D perhaps matches TRBD2 (6 bases). Trimming cost V 6 bases and J 3 bases, with 15 bases left between them. This CDR3 comprises 14 residues. CDR1 and CDR2 (germline): MNHEY, SMNVEV (reference sequence). CDR3 coding DNA: TGTGCCAGCAGCCCCTTGAGTAGCGGCTACGAGCAGTACTTC. Amino acid sequence: CASSPLSSGYEQYF.

V usage is TRBV9 and J usage is TRBJ2-7; D ambiguous. The germline CDR1 and CDR2 sequences are SGDLS and YYNGEE. V shed 4 bases and J shed 2 bases, with 13 bases lying between them. The CDR3 totals 14 residues. In DNA, the CDR3 is TGTGCCAGCAGCCCCGGGCGCGGCACCTACGAGCAGTACTTC. Residues: CASSPGRGTYEQYF.

V and J are TRBV28 and TRBJ2-7; the D is unclear. Trimming stripped 1 base from V and 1 base from J, with 8 bases between. The CDR3 has 14 amino acids. The germline V gene has CDR1 MDHEN and CDR2 SYDVKM. The CDR3 loop reads CASSLYPDSYEQYF. The CDR3 nucleotides read TGTGCCAGCAGTTTATACCCAGATTCCTACGAGCAGTACTTC. Complete variable domain (other parts from reference TRBV28 and TRBJ2-7): DVKVTQSSRYLVKRTGEKVFLECVQDMDHENMFWYRQDPGLGLRLIYFSYDVKMKEKGDIPEGYSVSREKKERFSLILESASTNQTSMYLCASSLYPDSYEQYFGPGTRLTVT.

The rearrangement uses TRBV7-9 and TRBJ2-1, with 7 bases fitting TRBD1. CDR3 length: 14 residues. V lost 0 bases, J lost 8 bases, and 4 bases stayed unmatched. The germline V gene encodes CDR1 SEHNR and CDR2 FQNEAQ (reference sequence). CDR3 sequence: CASSLATGLDEQFF. The CDR3 DNA is TGTGCCAGCAGCTTAGCGACAGGGCTGGATGAGCAGTTCTTC.

The chain has TRBV7-2 and TRBJ2-3; TRBD2 aligns across 12 bases. Germline trimming cut 5 bases from V and 6 bases from J; bases unmatched to any gene: 9. The CDR3 totals 16 residues. The germline gives CDR1 SGHTA, CDR2 FQGNSA. This chain's CDR3 is CASSRLAGDQWDTQYF. The CDR3 bases are TGTGCCAGCAGCCGACTAGCGGGAGACCAGTGGGATACGCAGTATTTT.